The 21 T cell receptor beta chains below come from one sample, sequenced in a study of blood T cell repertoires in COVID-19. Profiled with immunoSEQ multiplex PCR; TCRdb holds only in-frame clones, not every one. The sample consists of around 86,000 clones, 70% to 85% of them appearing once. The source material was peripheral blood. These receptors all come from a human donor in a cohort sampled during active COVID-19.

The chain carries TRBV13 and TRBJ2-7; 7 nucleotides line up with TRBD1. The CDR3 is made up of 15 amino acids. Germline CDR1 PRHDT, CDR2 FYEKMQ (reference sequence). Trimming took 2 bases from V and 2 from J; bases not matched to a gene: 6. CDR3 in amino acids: CASSLSRDSPYEQYF. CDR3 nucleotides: TGTGCCAGCAGCTTAAGCCGGGACAGCCCCTACGAGCAGTACTTC.

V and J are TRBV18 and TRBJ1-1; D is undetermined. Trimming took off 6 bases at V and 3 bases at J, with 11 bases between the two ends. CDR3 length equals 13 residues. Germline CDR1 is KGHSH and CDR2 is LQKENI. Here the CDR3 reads CASSAGSDTEAFF. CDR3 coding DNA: TGTGCCAGCTCCGCGGGGTCAGACACTGAAGCTTTCTTT.

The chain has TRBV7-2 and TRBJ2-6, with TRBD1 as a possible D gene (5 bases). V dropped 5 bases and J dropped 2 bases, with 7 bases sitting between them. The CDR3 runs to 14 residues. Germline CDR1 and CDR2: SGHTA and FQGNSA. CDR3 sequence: CASSRGAGANVLTF. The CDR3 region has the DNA TGTGCCAGCAGCAGGGGTGCTGGGGCCAACGTCCTGACTTTC. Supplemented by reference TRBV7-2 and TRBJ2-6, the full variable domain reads GAGVSQSPSNKVTEKGKDVELRCDPISGHTALYWYRQSLGQGLEFLIYFQGNSAPDKSGLPSDRFSAERTGGSVSTLTIQRTQQEDSAVYLCASSRGAGANVLTFGAGSRLTVL.

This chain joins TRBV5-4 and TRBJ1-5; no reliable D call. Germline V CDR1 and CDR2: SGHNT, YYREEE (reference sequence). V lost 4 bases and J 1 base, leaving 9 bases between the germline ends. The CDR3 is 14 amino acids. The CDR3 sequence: CASSPGLSNQPQHF. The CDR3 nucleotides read TGTGCCAGCAGCCCGGGTCTCAGCAATCAGCCCCAGCATTTT.

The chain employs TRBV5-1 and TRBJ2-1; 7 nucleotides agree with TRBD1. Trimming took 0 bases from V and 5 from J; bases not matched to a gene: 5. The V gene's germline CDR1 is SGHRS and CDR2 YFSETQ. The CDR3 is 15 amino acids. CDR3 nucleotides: TGCGCCAGCAGCTTGGGACAGGGAATTGACAATGAGCAGTTCTTC. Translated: CASSLGQGIDNEQFF.

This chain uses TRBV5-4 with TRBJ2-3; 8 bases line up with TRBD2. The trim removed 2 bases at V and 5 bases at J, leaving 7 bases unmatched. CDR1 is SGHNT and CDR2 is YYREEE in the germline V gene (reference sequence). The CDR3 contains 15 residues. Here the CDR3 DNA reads TGTGCCAGCAGCTTAAAGCGGGAGAGCGAAGATACGCAGTATTTT. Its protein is CASSLKRESEDTQYF.

The CDR3 nucleotides read TGCGCCAGCAGCTTGCCTAGCGGGGGGGCAGATACGCAGTATTTT. As protein: CASSLPSGGADTQYF. This chain connects TRBV5-1 to TRBJ2-3, with 12 bases matching TRBD2. The V segment lost 1 base and the J segment 4 bases; nucleotides outside the gene matches: 1. Germline V gene sequence: CDR1 SGHRS, CDR2 YFSETQ. The CDR3 extends over 15 amino acids.

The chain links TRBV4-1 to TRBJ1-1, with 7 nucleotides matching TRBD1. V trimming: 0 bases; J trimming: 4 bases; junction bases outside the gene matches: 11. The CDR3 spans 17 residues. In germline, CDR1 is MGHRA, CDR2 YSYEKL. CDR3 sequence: CASSQDVRDSLVTEAFF. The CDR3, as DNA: TGCGCCAGCAGCCAAGATGTAAGGGACAGCCTCGTCACTGAAGCTTTCTTT.

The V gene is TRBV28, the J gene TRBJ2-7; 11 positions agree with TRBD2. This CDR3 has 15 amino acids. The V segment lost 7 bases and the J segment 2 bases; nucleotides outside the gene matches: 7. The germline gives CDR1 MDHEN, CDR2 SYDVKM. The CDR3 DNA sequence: TGTGCCAGCATTAAAGGACTAGCGGGTGCCTACGAGCAGTACTTC. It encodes CASIKGLAGAYEQYF.

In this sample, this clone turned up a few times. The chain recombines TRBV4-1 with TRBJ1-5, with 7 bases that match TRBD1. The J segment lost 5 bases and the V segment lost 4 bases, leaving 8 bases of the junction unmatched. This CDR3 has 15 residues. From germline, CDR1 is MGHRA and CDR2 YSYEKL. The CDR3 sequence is CASSRIVQGYQPQHF. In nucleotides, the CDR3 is TGCGCCAGCAGCCGAATTGTACAGGGGTATCAGCCCCAGCATTTT.

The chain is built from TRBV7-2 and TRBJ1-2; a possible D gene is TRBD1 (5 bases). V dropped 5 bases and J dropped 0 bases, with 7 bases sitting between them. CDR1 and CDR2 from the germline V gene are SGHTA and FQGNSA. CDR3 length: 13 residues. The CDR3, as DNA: TGTGCCAGCAGCGGGACTTCTAACTATGGCTACACCTTC. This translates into CASSGTSNYGYTF.

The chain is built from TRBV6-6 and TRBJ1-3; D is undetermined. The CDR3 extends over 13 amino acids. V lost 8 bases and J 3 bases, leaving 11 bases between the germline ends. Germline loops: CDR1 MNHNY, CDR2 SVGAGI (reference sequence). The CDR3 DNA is TGTGCCAGCCGGGGTACGGTTGGAAACACCATATATTTT. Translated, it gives CASRGTVGNTIYF.

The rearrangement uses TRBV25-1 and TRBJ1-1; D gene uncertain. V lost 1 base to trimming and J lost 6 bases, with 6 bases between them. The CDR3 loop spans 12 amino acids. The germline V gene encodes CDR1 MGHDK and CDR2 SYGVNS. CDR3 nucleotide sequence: TGTGCCAGCAGTGAATTAGGAGCTGAAGCTTTCTTT. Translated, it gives CASSELGAEAFF.

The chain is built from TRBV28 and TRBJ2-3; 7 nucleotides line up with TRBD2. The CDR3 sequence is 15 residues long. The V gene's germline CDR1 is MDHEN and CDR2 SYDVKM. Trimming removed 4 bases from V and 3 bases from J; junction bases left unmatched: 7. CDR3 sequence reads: CASSSFGGWTDTQYF. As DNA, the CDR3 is TGTGCCAGCAGTTCATTCGGGGGGTGGACAGATACGCAGTATTTT. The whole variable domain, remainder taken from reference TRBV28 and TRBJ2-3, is DVKVTQSSRYLVKRTGEKVFLECVQDMDHENMFWYRQDPGLGLRLIYFSYDVKMKEKGDIPEGYSVSREKKERFSLILESASTNQTSMYLCASSSFGGWTDTQYFGPGTRLTVL.

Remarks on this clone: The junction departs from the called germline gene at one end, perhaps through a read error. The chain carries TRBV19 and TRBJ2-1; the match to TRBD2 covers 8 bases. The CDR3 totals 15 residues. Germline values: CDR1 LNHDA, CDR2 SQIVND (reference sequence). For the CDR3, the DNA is TGTGCCAGTAGTATAGATAGGCTAGCGGGCCAGGGGTGGGTCTTC. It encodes CASSIDRLAGQGWVF.

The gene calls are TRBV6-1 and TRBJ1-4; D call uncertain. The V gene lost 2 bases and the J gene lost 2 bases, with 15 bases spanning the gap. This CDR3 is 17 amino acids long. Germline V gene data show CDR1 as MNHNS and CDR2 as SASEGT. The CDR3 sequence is CASSEYGGGFTNEKLFF. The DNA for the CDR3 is TGTGCCAGCAGTGAATATGGTGGAGGCTTCACTAATGAAAAACTGTTTTTT.

CDR3 sequence (DNA): TGTGCCATCAGTGAGTCGAACCGGGGCAGGGGGGTCTTTGCCGGCGAGCAGTACTTC. It is translated as CAISESNRGRGVFAGEQYF. This chain joins TRBV10-3 and TRBJ2-7, with D perhaps matching TRBD1 (7 bases). With 0 bases removed from V and 6 bases from J, the gap between germline ends came to 27 bases. This CDR3 has 19 residues. Germline assignment: CDR1 ENHRY and CDR2 SYGVKD.

The CDR3 is CATSRDWGSYEQYF. The DNA for the CDR3 is TGTGCCACCAGCAGAGATTGGGGCAGCTACGAGCAGTACTTC. The chain carries TRBV15 and TRBJ2-7; possibly TRBD1 for D (5 bases). The V end was cut by 0 bases, the J end by 3 bases, with 9 bases between. The CDR3 extends over 14 amino acids. Germline V gene sequence: CDR1 LNHNV, CDR2 YYDKDF (reference sequence).

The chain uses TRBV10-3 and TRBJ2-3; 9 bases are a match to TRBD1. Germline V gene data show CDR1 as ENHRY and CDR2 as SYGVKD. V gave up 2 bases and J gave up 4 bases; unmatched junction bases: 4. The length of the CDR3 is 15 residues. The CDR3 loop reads CAISEVGQGADTQYF. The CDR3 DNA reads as TGTGCCATCAGTGAGGTGGGACAGGGTGCAGATACGCAGTATTTT.

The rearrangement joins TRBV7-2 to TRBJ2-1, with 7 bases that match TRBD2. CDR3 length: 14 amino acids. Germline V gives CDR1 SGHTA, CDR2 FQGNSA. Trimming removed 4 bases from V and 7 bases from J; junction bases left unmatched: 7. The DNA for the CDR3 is TGTGCCAGCAGCTCAGGACTAGGTGGGAATGAGCAGTTCTTC. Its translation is CASSSGLGGNEQFF.

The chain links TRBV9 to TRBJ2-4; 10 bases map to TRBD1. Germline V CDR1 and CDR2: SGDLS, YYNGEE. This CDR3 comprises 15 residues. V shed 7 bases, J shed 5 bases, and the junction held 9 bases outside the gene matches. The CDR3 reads CASLRTGGAQNIQYF. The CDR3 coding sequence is TGTGCCAGCCTTAGGACAGGGGGTGCGCAAAACATTCAGTACTTC.